This TCR beta chain was captured in a study of neoadjuvant nivolumab and ipilimumab in lung cancer. Overall study results and limits: Compared with tumor-adjacent uninvolved lung, resected tumors showed greater richness and clonality. TCR receptors were sequenced in few samples. Pretherapy blood TCR richness correlated positively with resected tumor richness.

To note about this clone: Its specificity is unknown.

The germline gives CDR1 LGHNA, CDR2 YNFKEQ. V lost 5 bases and J lost 4, with 14 bases in between. CDR3 size: 14 residues. Some clones are missing from TCRdb's copy, which holds only in-frame ones; the method was immunoSEQ multiplex PCR. The sample has approximately 23,000 clones, approximately 81% seen once. The specimen comprised peripheral blood, sampled before neoadjuvant nivolumab, alone or with ipilimumab. This TCR derives from an adult with non-small cell lung cancer. The V gene is TRBV4-2, the J gene TRBJ1-1; D is uncertain. CDR3 sequence: CASSAGSSGTEAFF. CDR3 bases: TGTGCCAGCAGCGCGGGTTCCTCCGGCACTGAAGCTTTCTTT.